The clone carrying this T cell receptor beta chain was detected a few times. Its antigen remains unknown. The data stem from a study of response to subunit inactivated influenza vaccine. The CDR3 extends over 13 amino acids. CDR1 is MNHEY and CDR2 is SVGEGT in the germline V gene. The germline V and J ends were trimmed by 6 bases and 1 base, with 9 bases remaining between them. TCRdb ran MiXCR on the RT-PCR reads and lists one entry per CDR3 protein. The table lists roughly 790,000 distinct CDR3 sequences, 21% of them singletons. Study conclusions and caveats: Researchers suggested that each seasonal influenza vaccination recruits few new T cells.

This clonotype originated in a man aged 45-60 years who received an inactivated influenza vaccine. This rearrangement joins TRBV6-2 or TRBV6-3 to TRBJ1-1; D is undetermined. The starting material was PBMCs from blood, obtained roughly 5 days after vaccination. The CDR3 reads CASRTPENTEAFF. CDR3 DNA: TGTGCCAGCAGAACTCCAGAGAACACTGAAGCTTTCTTT.